This T cell receptor beta chain was identified in a study of T cells in Graves' hyperthyroidism and ophthalmopathy. Study context: Peripheral blood was drawn at first diagnosis, prior to all treatment.

TCR beta CDR3 regions were amplified from RNA transcripts. HTBI primers drove first-round RT-PCR of the TCR CDR3. MiXCR was run by TCRdb on the multiplex PCR reads, yielding one entry per CDR3 protein. This table holds around 530,000 distinct CDR3 sequences, under 20% found once. The germline V gene has CDR1 MDHEN and CDR2 SYDVKM. J lost 2 bases, V lost 11 bases, and 7 bases had no gene match. CDR3 length: 14 residues. Together with thyroid ultrasound, orbital computed tomography, serum thyroxine and TRAb, clinical symptoms were used for diagnoses. The sequence was collected from a woman aged 18-29 years with Graves' ophthalmopathy. The sample comprised blood. This chain uses TRBV28 with TRBJ2-1; 9 bases match TRBD1. The CDR3 protein is CASMDRGAYNEQFF. The CDR3 region has the DNA TGTGCCTCCATGGACAGGGGCGCCTACAATGAGCAGTTCTTC.